This TCR beta chain comes out of a study of CD8+ T cells in alopecia areata. Study background: Oral tofacitinib (5 to 10 mg twice daily) was administered to treated patients. Whole-study findings and limits: Patients showed less clear TCR sequence sharing than mice, possibly partly because of HLA diversity. Normal scalp had lower clonality than lesional scalp, with alopecia totalis/universalis lesions showing this most strongly.

The germline CDR1 and CDR2 sequences are SGHDN and FVKESK. The length of the CDR3 is 15 residues. J lost 6 bases, V lost 4 bases, and 4 bases had no gene match. This clone was observed once. As yet, its antigen is unknown. Specimens obtained from alopecia areata patients comprised lesional scalp punch biopsies and peripheral blood. RNA, once extracted, was reverse transcribed into cDNA for use as the sequencing template. Assay used: immunoSEQ multiplex PCR; TCRdb lists only in-frame clones, some missing. The sample contains about 15,000 clones, almost 60% of which appear only once. The sequence came from a human donor with alopecia areata. The rearrangement links TRBV14 to TRBJ2-1; 12 bases line up with TRBD2. The sample taken for sequencing was skin. The DNA for the CDR3 is TGTGCCAGCAGCCGACTAGCGGGAGTATTCAATGAGCAGTTCTTC. Protein: CASSRLAGVFNEQFF.